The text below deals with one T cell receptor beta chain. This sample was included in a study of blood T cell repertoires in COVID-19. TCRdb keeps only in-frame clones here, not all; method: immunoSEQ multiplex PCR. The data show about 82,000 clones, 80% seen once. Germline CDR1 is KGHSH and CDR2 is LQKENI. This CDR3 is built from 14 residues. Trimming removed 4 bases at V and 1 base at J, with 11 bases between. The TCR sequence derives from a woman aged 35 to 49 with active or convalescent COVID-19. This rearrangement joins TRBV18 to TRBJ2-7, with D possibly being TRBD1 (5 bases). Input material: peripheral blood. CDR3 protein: CASSLRQHSYEQYF. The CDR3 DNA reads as TGTGCCAGCTCACTCCGACAGCATTCCTACGAGCAGTACTTC. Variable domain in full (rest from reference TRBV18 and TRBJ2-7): NAGVMQNPRHLVRRRGQEARLRCSPMKGHSHVYWYRQLPEEGLKFMVYLQKENIIDESGMPKERFSAEFPKEGPSILRIQQVVRGDSAAYFCASSLRQHSYEQYFGPGTRLTVT.